This section outlines one TCR beta chain sequence together with its context. Its antigen is still unknown. V was trimmed by 4 bases and J by 4 bases, leaving 5 bases between them. The CDR3 extends over 12 amino acids. In germline, CDR1 is MNHNS, CDR2 SASEGT. The sample comes from a study of human T cells and chemical hapten exposure. For the study at large: Alopecia universalis, totalis or areata was present in patients who were mostly female.

Each cDNA molecule in the library carried unique molecular identifiers. In TCRdb, the RACE reads were re-called with MiXCR into one record per CDR3 protein. The table shows 180,000 or so distinct CDR3 sequences, with 14% occurring only once. Stated time point: patch test 1, 2 weeks after DPC sensitization. Indicated treatment: therapeutic diphenylcyclopropenone sensitization with weekly scalp DPC. Total RNA extraction was carried out from unfractionated whole blood. The study's findings and limits: Significantly more large CDR3 similarity clusters were formed by expanded TCRs than by controls.

The specimen was whole blood, collected in connection with sensitization to the hapten diphenylcyclopropenone (DPC). The V gene is TRBV6-1, the J gene TRBJ2-1; possibly TRBD2 for D (5 bases). The receptor comes from a woman aged 25 to 45 with alopecia areata. Some clones in this sample may be carry-over from other donors' samples. Here the CDR3 DNA reads TGTGCCAGCAGTGGGAGGTACAATGAGCAGTTCTTC. This codes for CASSGRYNEQFF.